The rows below give T cell receptor beta chains drawn from one sample of a study of spatial heterogeneity in lung cancer. MiXCR, run by TCRdb on the 5' RACE reads, gives a single entry per CDR3 protein. The table lists about 53,000 distinct CDR3 sequences, over 5.5% of them singletons. The sample here was PBMCs, taken at surgery. These receptors were taken from a female donor with early-stage non-small cell lung cancer. CDR3s include the opening cysteine and the closing phenylalanine or tryptophan. A D gene is named only where the DNA matches it firmly.

d_gene | v_gene | CDR3aa
NA | TRBV29-1 | CSVLRGNHGYTF
NA | TRBV9 | CASSVAKIGRGPGGANVLTF
TRBD1 | TRBV7-9 | CASSFGTGSSYEQYF
TRBD1 | TRBV27 | CASSLGRGPYNEQFF
TRBD2 | TRBV20-1 | CSAKRAGDNTDTQYF
NA | TRBV12-3/TRBV12-4 | CASSFRTGRDEQYF
NA | TRBV4-3 | CASSQDAQNTGELFF
TRBD2 | TRBV6-5 | CATQAGGIGEQFF
TRBD1 | TRBV4-2 | CASSQLSGGHEKLFF
NA | TRBV7-3 | CASLLTRINQPQHF
NA | TRBV3-1 | CASSQALRDIQYF
NA | TRBV7-2 | CASSLSLRASGNTIYF
NA | TRBV11-2 | CASSPTGRNTEAFF
NA | TRBV18 | CASSPRSQGDGYTF
NA | TRBV3-1 | CASSQDPIYEQYF
NA | TRBV20-1 | CSAQGEYF
NA | TRBV15 | CATRWRENTEAFF
NA | TRBV29-1 | CSVETDVGDTIYF
NA | TRBV18 | CASSTGRGIQETQYF
NA | TRBV29-1 | CSVDVSTSSLYGYTF
NA | TRBV4-1 | CASSQEGLAYNEQFF
TRBD2 | TRBV7-9 | CASKAGGRYNEQFF
TRBD1 | TRBV6-5 | CASSRTGAWALAKNIQYF
TRBD2 | TRBV20-1 | CSARVFGLAAYNEQFF